This is a list of T cell receptor beta chains from one sample in a study of OX40 agonist ivuxolimab in advanced cancers. Profiled with immunoSEQ multiplex PCR; TCRdb holds only in-frame clones, not every one. The sample carries roughly 60,000 clones, around 86% recorded once. Sequencing used CD4+ or CD8+ T cells sorted from blood, obtained in a trial of the OX40 agonist ivuxolimab. The receptors stem from an adult with an advanced solid tumor such as melanoma, head and neck, liver or kidney cancer. Each CDR3 is given with its conserved first and last residue.

j_gene,len,v_gene,CDR3aa
TRBJ2-7,14,TRBV28,CASTGGGASYEQYF
TRBJ2-3,19,TRBV18,CASSRRQGATSDFPDTQYF
NA,15,TRBV5-4,CASSAPGQGAYEQYF
TRBJ1-2,18,TRBV7-2,CASSLGNLMGTGVGGYTF
TRBJ2-7,14,TRBV21-1,CASSTKPREFGQYF
TRBJ2-7,18,TRBV4-2,CASSQGGPWGAEQYEQYF
TRBJ1-5,13,TRBV2,CASNGQGNQPQHF
TRBJ2-7,15,TRBV28,CASSEPGLSTYEQYF
TRBJ1-6,17,TRBV7-8,CASSYLIGPSYNSPLHF
TRBJ1-1,14,TRBV7-7,CASSPPQGSTEAFF
TRBJ1-2,14,TRBV15,CATSRDLVYYGYTF
TRBJ2-1,14,TRBV9,CASSRGNVGYEQFF
TRBJ1-6,16,TRBV7-8,CASSLEGSSYNSPLHF